The 21 T cell receptor beta chains presented below share a single source sample, sequenced in a study of T cell responses to AZD1222 COVID-19 vaccine (dated by TCRdb to about 2021). The library came from the immunoSEQ multiplex PCR assay. TCRdb retrieved this table from immuneACCESS and kept in-frame rearrangements only. Not all clones are present; in checked studies, unresolved V genes account for under half, and no reason is known for the remainder. The sample records 150,000 to 200,000 clones, approximately 91% of which are singletons. Around 1.6% of the sample goes to the ten largest clones. This specimen's time point label, per the study, means: about 28 days (+/-7) after the second vaccine dose. Material: peripheral blood, obtained 28 days after the second AZD1222 dose. The receptors here all came from an adult who received the AZD1222 COVID-19 vaccine.

The chain couples TRBV7-9 to TRBJ1-2; D is undetermined. Germline values: CDR1 SEHNR, CDR2 FQNEAQ (reference sequence). V dropped 5 bases and J dropped 6 bases, with 13 bases sitting between them. This CDR3 contains 13 residues. CDR3 DNA: TGTGCCAGCAGCCCCCAGCCCGGGCATGGCTACACCTTC. Protein product: CASSPQPGHGYTF.

Ten or more counts support this clone. The V call is TRBV30, the J call TRBJ1-6; maybe TRBD1 (5 bases). This CDR3 contains 15 residues. Germline CDR1 GTSNPN, CDR2 SVGIG (reference sequence). V lost 0 bases and J lost 4, with 10 bases in between. DNA for the CDR3: TGTGCCTGGAGTGTACCGAGGGGTTATAATTCACCCCTCCACTTT. As protein: CAWSVPRGYNSPLHF.

The V and J genes are TRBV29-1 and TRBJ2-5, with 7 bases lining up with TRBD1. CDR1 and CDR2 from the germline V gene are SQVTM and ANQGSEA. The CDR3 spans 16 residues. Trimming removed 6 bases from V and 7 bases from J; junction bases left unmatched: 20. This CDR3 reads CSVLEDRTGPRGTQYF. DNA for the CDR3: TGCAGCGTCCTTGAAGACCGGACAGGTCCCCGAGGGACCCAGTACTTC. The full variable domain, in which reference TRBV29-1 and TRBJ2-5 provide the parts outside the CDR3, is SAVISQKPSRDICQRGTSLTIQCQVDSQVTMMFWYRQQPGQSLTLIATANQGSEATYESGFVIDKFPISRPNLTFSTLTVSNMSPEDSSIYLCSVLEDRTGPRGTQYFGPGTRLLVL.

The rearrangement uses TRBV7-9 and TRBJ1-2, with D possibly matching TRBD1 (5 bases). Germline lookup yields CDR1 SEHNR and CDR2 FQNEAQ (reference sequence). V lost 4 bases, J lost 4 bases, and 19 bases lay in between. There are 16 residues in the CDR3. The DNA of the CDR3 is TGTGCCAGCAGCTCCATATTAATCGGGGACCTCTATGGCTACACCTTC. Protein product: CASSSILIGDLYGYTF.

This chain connects TRBV10-3 to TRBJ2-1; D gene uncertain. The V and J ends lost 2 bases and 9 bases respectively, with 17 bases between them. The CDR3 loop spans 15 amino acids. Looked up from germline, CDR1 is ENHRY and CDR2 is SYGVKD. Here the CDR3 DNA reads TGTGCCATCAGTGAGAAAAGGGCCCAGCTTGTTGAGCAGTTCTTC. It translates to CAISEKRAQLVEQFF.

The chain recombines TRBV3-1 (or the pseudogene TRBV3-2) with TRBJ2-3; the D is unclear. The CDR3 spans 16 residues. The germline gives CDR1 LGHDT, CDR2 YNNKEL (reference sequence). The germline V and J ends were trimmed by 0 bases and 4 bases, with 14 bases remaining between them. In DNA, the CDR3 is TGTGCCAGCAGCCAAGATCTGGGCCTAGGCGCAGATACGCAGTATTTT. This encodes CASSQDLGLGADTQYF.

The chain is built from TRBV7-9 and TRBJ2-2; D is unclear. Trimming left V 5 bases short and J 6 bases short, with 16 bases between. The germline V gene encodes CDR1 SEHNR and CDR2 FQNEAQ (reference sequence). The CDR3 runs to 15 residues. This CDR3 reads CASSPPNTMAGELFF. In nucleotides, the CDR3 is TGTGCCAGCAGCCCCCCCAACACAATGGCCGGGGAGCTGTTTTTT.

The chain carries TRBV5-6 and TRBJ2-1, with 10 bases fitting TRBD2. Looked up from germline, CDR1 is SGHDT and CDR2 is YYEEEE. Germline trimming cut 3 bases from V and 4 bases from J; bases unmatched to any gene: 10. The CDR3 loop spans 17 amino acids. The CDR3: CASSSMLTSGVYNEQFF. The CDR3 DNA reads TGTGCCAGCAGCTCGATGCTCACTAGCGGGGTATACAATGAGCAGTTCTTC.

CDR3 protein: CASSRQQDYTEAFF. DNA of the CDR3: TGTGCCAGCAGCCGCCAACAGGATTACACTGAAGCTTTCTTT. The V and J genes are TRBV5-4 and TRBJ1-1; possible D gene TRBD1, 5 bases. The CDR3 contains 14 residues. The germline CDR1 and CDR2 sequences are SGHNT and YYREEE (reference sequence). The V gene lost 4 bases and the J gene lost 3 bases, with 13 bases spanning the gap.

The chain employs TRBV5-1 and TRBJ2-7, with TRBD1 identical over 9 bases. V trimming: 0 bases; J trimming: 6 bases; junction bases outside the gene matches: 4. Germline CDR1 reads SGHRS; CDR2 reads YFSETQ. The CDR3 runs to 14 residues. Here the CDR3 reads CASSLVVTGGEQYF. In DNA form, the CDR3 reads TGCGCCAGCAGCTTGGTTGTGACAGGGGGCGAGCAGTACTTC.

The rearrangement links TRBV6-5 to TRBJ2-5, with D perhaps matching TRBD2 (5 bases). Germline V gene data show CDR1 as MNHEY and CDR2 as SVGAGI. This CDR3 spans 11 amino acids. Trimming pared 2 bases from V and 7 bases from J, leaving 5 bases between. The CDR3 region has the DNA TGTGCCAGCAGTTACGCGGGGACCCAGTACTTC. Amino acids: CASSYAGTQYF.

This chain links TRBV19 with TRBJ1-5; no clear D. This CDR3 comprises 16 residues. Germline assignment: CDR1 LNHDA and CDR2 SQIVND (reference sequence). The ends were cut back, 6 bases at V and 6 bases at J, with 21 bases in the middle. The CDR3 coding sequence is TGTGCCAGTAGCAAACTCGCGGGGAGTGGTAGTCAGCCCCAGCATTTT. Protein: CASSKLAGSGSQPQHF.

This clone was recorded once. This sequence joins TRBV18 and TRBJ1-3; D is unresolved. CDR1 KGHSH and CDR2 LQKENI come from the germline V gene. The CDR3 loop spans 17 amino acids. V lost 2 bases and J 0 bases, leaving 14 bases between the germline ends. The CDR3 nucleotides read TGTGCCAGCTCACCAGTAGTCGAGAGCACCTCTGGAAACACCATATATTTT. Encoded protein: CASSPVVESTSGNTIYF.

Worth noting for this clone: The same CDR3 also results from other DNA sequences found in this sample. This chain links TRBV7-3 with TRBJ2-1, with TRBD2 as a possible D gene (5 bases). The CDR3 is made up of 15 amino acids. Between the trimmed V and J ends, which lost 0 bases and 3 bases, there was a span of 9 bases. Germline-derived CDR1 and CDR2 are SGHTA and FQGTGA. The CDR3 sequence: CASSLTPGSYNEQFF. The CDR3 nucleotides are TGTGCCAGCAGCTTAACTCCGGGGAGCTACAATGAGCAGTTCTTC.

The J gene is TRBJ1-4, the V gene TRBV5-1, with TRBD1 as a possible D gene (6 bases). Germline V CDR1 and CDR2: SGHRS, YFSETQ. The V gene lost 0 bases and the J gene lost 8 bases, with 14 bases spanning the gap. This CDR3 is 15 amino acids long. The CDR3 loop reads CASSLGQGSGEKLFF. The CDR3 nucleotides are TGCGCCAGCAGCTTGGGGCAGGGGTCGGGAGAAAAACTGTTTTTT. Full variable domain (missing parts from reference TRBV5-1 and TRBJ1-4): KAGVTQTPRYLIKTRGQQVTLSCSPISGHRSVSWYQQTPGQGLQFLFEYFSETQRNKGNFPGRFSGRQFSNSRSEMNVSTLELGDSALYLCASSLGQGSGEKLFFGSGTQLSVL.

The V gene is TRBV15, the J gene TRBJ2-2; D is perhaps TRBD1 or TRBD2 (6 bases each). Per the germline V gene, CDR1 is LNHNV and CDR2 is YYDKDF (reference sequence). The CDR3 totals 15 residues. V shed 3 bases and J shed 5 bases, with 13 bases lying between them. The CDR3 DNA is TGTGCCACCAGCAGGGGGGGCACGGCAACCGGGGAGCTGTTTTTT. This sequence encodes CATSRGGTATGELFF.

The rearrangement joins TRBV2 to TRBJ1-4; 9 bases map to TRBD1. This CDR3 is built from 14 residues. V shed 6 bases and J 8 bases; nucleotides not matched to a gene: 7. Germline CDR1 is SNHLY and CDR2 is FYNNEI. The CDR3 DNA reads TGTGCCAGCAGCAGGACAGGGGTGAAGGAAAAACTGTTTTTT. Protein sequence: CASSRTGVKEKLFF.

The CDR3 bases are TGTGCCAGCAGGGGAGGAGGGGTATCAAATCAGCCCCAGCATTTT. Residues: CASRGGGVSNQPQHF. The V gene is TRBV2, the J gene TRBJ1-5, with D possibly TRBD1 on 5 matching bases. Germline values: CDR1 SNHLY, CDR2 FYNNEI. Trimming shortened V by 6 bases and J by 4 bases, and 16 bases separated the two germline ends. There are 15 residues in the CDR3.

The chain combines TRBV23-1 with TRBJ2-7; maybe TRBD2 (5 bases). TRBV23-1 is an ORF; its function is uncertain. V dropped 1 base and J dropped 9 bases, with 13 bases sitting between them. The CDR3 loop spans 13 amino acids. The CDR3 DNA reads as TGCGCCAGCAGTCAATTCGGACTCCTTGGGCAGTACTTC. Translating gives CASSQFGLLGQYF.

The chain joins TRBV15 to TRBJ2-7; no reliable D call. This CDR3 spans 15 amino acids. CDR1 and CDR2 (germline): LNHNV, YYDKDF (reference sequence). V lost 5 bases, J lost 0 bases, and 14 bases lay in between. The CDR3 coding sequence is TGTGCCACCAGCGGAACGGACCTTAACTCCTACGAGCAGTACTTC. Protein sequence: CATSGTDLNSYEQYF.

The V call is TRBV5-4, the J call TRBJ1-2; D is undetermined. Germline CDR1 is SGHNT and CDR2 is YYREEE (reference sequence). The CDR3 has 14 residues. With 4 bases removed from V and 0 bases from J, the gap between germline ends came to 10 bases. CDR3 sequence: CASSLVEANYGYTF. DNA for the CDR3: TGTGCCAGCAGCCTGGTGGAAGCTAACTATGGCTACACCTTC.